These 26 T cell receptor beta chains came from one sample sequenced in a study of T cells in Graves' hyperthyroidism and ophthalmopathy. It was RNA transcripts that yielded the amplified TCR beta CDR3 regions. A first-round RT-PCR of the TCR CDR3 used the HTBI primer set. Each CDR3 protein gets one entry after TCRdb re-called the multiplex PCR reads with MiXCR. The sample yields fewer than 750,000 distinct CDR3 sequences, more than 14% seen once. The sample comprised blood. The receptor source for this set is a woman in her fifties or sixties with Graves' ophthalmopathy.

This clonotype was counted between two and nine times. With a much larger clone just one base away, this may be a read error. This chain links TRBV20-1 with TRBJ2-1; 8 bases agree with TRBD1. Germline lookup yields CDR1 DFQATT and CDR2 SNEGSKA (reference sequence). V shed 5 bases and J 1 base; nucleotides not matched to a gene: 4. This CDR3 is 14 amino acids long. CDR3: CSAGQGISYNEQFF. The CDR3 DNA reads TGCAGTGCTGGACAGGGAATATCCTACAATGAGCAGTTCTTC.

This chain uses TRBV11-3 with TRBJ1-2, with 9 bases lining up with TRBD1. The ends lost 3 bases at V and 3 bases at J; junction bases unmatched: 2. This CDR3 comprises 14 residues. Germline CDR1 reads SGHNT; CDR2 reads YENEEA. CDR3 sequence: CASSLGQGHYGYTF. The CDR3 DNA reads TGTGCCAGCAGCTTGGGACAGGGTCACTATGGCTACACCTTC.

V is TRBV11-2 and J is TRBJ2-7; D might be TRBD2 (5 bases). The V gene's germline CDR1 is SGHAT and CDR2 FQNNGV. Trimming took 3 bases from V and 4 from J, leaving 13 bases between them. There are 14 residues in the CDR3. In DNA form, the CDR3 reads TGTGCCAGCAGCTTGGGGAGTATTTTGTACGAGCAGTACTTC. Residues: CASSLGSILYEQYF.

The chain employs TRBV6-1 and TRBJ1-4; no firm D call. There are 12 residues in the CDR3. Germline V lookup: CDR1 MNHNS, CDR2 SASEGT. V was pared by 5 bases and J by 7 bases, with 8 bases between. CDR3 residues: CASSKESEKLFF. The CDR3 DNA reads as TGTGCCAGCAGTAAAGAGAGTGAAAAACTGTTTTTT.

This clonotype was counted at least ten times. The DNA of the CDR3 is TGTGCCAGCAGCCTACTCAGGGGGCCGAATGAAAAACTGTTTTTT. It yields the protein CASSLLRGPNEKLFF. The gene calls are TRBV7-2 and TRBJ1-4; 8 bases fit TRBD1. Germline CDR1 reads SGHTA; CDR2 reads FQGNSA. CDR3 size: 15 residues. The trim removed 5 bases at V and 5 bases at J, leaving 7 bases unmatched.

The genes are TRBV6-1 and TRBJ2-2; D unclear. Deletions cut 7 bases from V and 0 bases from J, with 3 bases between. The CDR3 has 12 residues. Germline CDR1 is MNHNS and CDR2 is SASEGT. CDR3 protein: CASMTNTGELFF. CDR3 sequence (DNA): TGTGCCAGCATGACGAACACCGGGGAGCTGTTTTTT.

This chain joins TRBV20-1 and TRBJ2-2, with TRBD1 matching over 10 bases. CDR1 is DFQATT, CDR2 SNEGSKA, per germline (reference sequence). The CDR3 covers 15 residues. After removal of 3 bases from V and 3 bases from J, the junction contained 4 bases not matched to a gene. Written as DNA, the CDR3 is TGCAGTGCTAGCCCGGGACAGGGGTACACCGGGGAGCTGTTTTTT. It encodes CSASPGQGYTGELFF.

This clonotype showed up just a few times. Since a much larger clone is just one base distant, this may be a read error. This sequence joins TRBV12-3 or TRBV12-4 and TRBJ1-1; D is unresolved. The CDR3 sequence is 13 residues long. Deletions cut 6 bases from V and 2 bases from J, with 10 bases between. CDR3 residues: CASRRYINTEAFF. The CDR3 DNA follows: TGTGCCAGCAGACGGTACATCAACACTGAAGCTTTCTTT.

This clonotype was seen repeatedly, ten times or more. The chain is built from TRBV9 and TRBJ2-2; no reliable D call. The V end was cut by 1 base, the J end by 1 base, with 2 bases between. Germline values: CDR1 SGDLS, CDR2 YYNGEE. CDR3 length equals 13 residues. DNA for the CDR3: TGTGCCAGCAGCGTAAAGAACACCGGGGAGCTGTTTTTT. Translated: CASSVKNTGELFF.

The gene calls are TRBV6-1 and TRBJ2-3; maybe TRBD1 (6 bases). Germline V gene data show CDR1 as MNHNS and CDR2 as SASEGT. The V end was cut by 5 bases, the J end by 4 bases, with 10 bases between. CDR3 length: 13 amino acids. The CDR3 region is CASSTPGADTQYF. The CDR3 coding sequence is TGTGCCAGCAGTACACCAGGGGCAGATACGCAGTATTTT.

This clonotype came up many times. One junction end does not reproduce the germline sequence, and a read error may be involved. The chain uses TRBV28 and TRBJ2-3, with a weak D call TRBD2 (6 bases). Germline V gives CDR1 MDHEN, CDR2 SYDVKM. The CDR3 length is 14 residues. CDR3 in amino acids: CVSSSGLSTDTQYF. In DNA form, the CDR3 reads TGTGTCAGCAGTTCCGGACTAAGCACAGATACGCAGTATTTT.

The sample holds many counts of this clonotype. The chain carries TRBV11-1 and TRBJ2-7; 15 bases fit TRBD2. This CDR3 is 16 amino acids long. Looked up from germline, CDR1 is SGHAT and CDR2 is FQDESV (reference sequence). J was trimmed by 5 bases and V by 6 bases; bases with no gene match: 8. The chain's CDR3 is CASSRWTSGRAHEQYF. CDR3 sequence (DNA): TGTGCCAGCAGTCGGTGGACTAGCGGGAGGGCCCACGAGCAGTACTTC.

A single count supports this clonotype. CDR3 sequence (DNA): TGTGCCAGTAGTATAGATCCCCCGACAGGGGTCCACGAGACCCAGTACTTC. Its protein product is CASSIDPPTGVHETQYF. The chain has TRBV19 and TRBJ2-5; 8 bases line up with TRBD1. The junction had 11 bases not matched to a gene; V was cut back by 0 bases and J by 5 bases. Germline loops: CDR1 LNHDA, CDR2 SQIVND (reference sequence). The length of the CDR3 is 17 residues.

This clonotype was detected only a few times. The rearrangement links TRBV6-2 or TRBV6-3 to TRBJ2-7, with a possible D match to TRBD1 (5 bases). This CDR3 is built from 14 residues. V was clipped by 6 bases and J by 5 bases, with 17 bases between them. The V gene's germline CDR1 is MNHEY and CDR2 SVGEGT. The DNA for the CDR3 is TGTGCCAGCAGGCGCTCCAGGGTGTTAGACGAGCAGTACTTC. Its translation is CASRRSRVLDEQYF.

This clonotype came up many times. The V and J genes are TRBV30 and TRBJ1-2; 7 bases fit TRBD1. The V gene end was trimmed by 2 bases and the J gene end by 8 bases; junction bases not matched to a gene: 11. Germline V gene lookup returns CDR1 GTSNPN and CDR2 SVGIG (reference sequence). This CDR3 contains 14 residues. CDR3 residues: CAWSRQGDSFGYTF. CDR3 bases: TGTGCCTGGAGTAGACAGGGTGATAGTTTCGGCTACACCTTC.

The sample holds many counts of this clonotype. V is TRBV20-1 and J is TRBJ2-7, with 15 bases lining up with TRBD2. The CDR3 covers 19 residues. The J segment lost 5 bases and the V segment lost 2 bases, leaving 16 bases of the junction unmatched. Germline V gene sequence: CDR1 DFQATT, CDR2 SNEGSKA (reference sequence). The CDR3 loop reads CSARLPPGLAGGGFDEQYF. CDR3 bases: TGCAGTGCTAGACTCCCACCCGGACTAGCGGGAGGGGGCTTCGACGAGCAGTACTTC.

The chain carries TRBV6-2 or TRBV6-3 and TRBJ1-2; D uncertain. Germline V gives CDR1 MNHEY, CDR2 SVGEGT. Trimming removed 7 bases from V and 1 base from J, with 13 bases in between. The CDR3 runs 14 residues. CDR3 DNA sequence: TGTGCCAGCACCCCCCCGGGGTTTAACTATGGCTACACCTTC. Translation gives CASTPPGFNYGYTF.

In the case of this clonotype: A junction boundary mismatches the germline segment, possibly from a read error. The chain is built from TRBV7-2 and TRBJ1-2, with 7 positions matching TRBD1. The length of the CDR3 is 14 residues. Germline V lookup: CDR1 SGHTA, CDR2 FQGNSA. The DNA for the CDR3 is TGTCCCAGCAGCTTAGAGGGGACAGTCTATGGCTACACCTTC. Translating gives CPSSLEGTVYGYTF.

This clonotype was found once. The chain couples TRBV15 to TRBJ1-4; D remains unclear. CDR3 size: 14 residues. The V and J ends lost 5 bases and 0 bases respectively, with 7 bases between them. Germline V gives CDR1 LNHNV, CDR2 YYDKDF (reference sequence). The CDR3 is CATSGPATNEKLFF. CDR3 coding DNA: TGTGCCACCAGCGGGCCAGCAACTAATGAAAAACTGTTTTTT.

About this clonotype: A much more abundant neighbour one base away suggests this may be a read error. This sequence joins TRBV12-3 or TRBV12-4 and TRBJ1-6; D gene ambiguous. The CDR3 is made up of 13 amino acids. Trimming cost V 2 bases and J 12 bases, with 11 bases left between them. CDR3 sequence: CASSLRKDLPLHF. As DNA, the CDR3 is TGTGCCAGCAGTTTACGGAAAGATTTACCCCTCCACTTT.

This clonotype was seen repeatedly, ten times or more. The rearrangement uses TRBV12-3 or TRBV12-4 and TRBJ2-1; TRBD1 or TRBD2 may be the D gene (5 bases each). V was shortened by 6 bases and J by 9 bases, with 12 bases between the two germline ends. The CDR3 is made up of 12 amino acids. As DNA, the CDR3 is TGTGCCAGCAGCCTCTGGGGGTCTGAGCAGTTCTTC. It encodes CASSLWGSEQFF.

There are many counts of this clonotype. V gene TRBV18 combines with J gene TRBJ1-5; D might be TRBD1 (6 bases). The germline V and J ends were trimmed by 0 bases and 2 bases, with 11 bases remaining between them. CDR3 size: 16 residues. Germline values: CDR1 KGHSH, CDR2 LQKENI. In DNA form, the CDR3 reads TGTGCCAGCTCACCACCCACCGGGGGCGGCAATCAGCCCCAGCATTTT. Translating it yields CASSPPTGGGNQPQHF. The full variable domain, completed using reference TRBV18 and TRBJ1-5, is NAGVMQNPRHLVRRRGQEARLRCSPMKGHSHVYWYRQLPEEGLKFMVYLQKENIIDESGMPKERFSAEFPKEGPSILRIQQVVRGDSAAYFCASSPPTGGGNQPQHFGDGTRLSIL.

V usage is TRBV12-3 or TRBV12-4 and J usage is TRBJ2-5; 8 nucleotides match TRBD2. V trimming: 5 bases; J trimming: 4 bases; junction bases outside the gene matches: 9. This CDR3 has 15 amino acids. CDR3 residues: CASSPYTGGRETQYF. The CDR3 DNA reads as TGTGCCAGCAGTCCATACACGGGGGGGCGAGAGACCCAGTACTTC.

In its sample, this clonotype was seen many times. This chain links TRBV18 with TRBJ2-1, with D unresolved. Trimming removed 2 bases from V and 0 bases from J, with 8 bases in between. The germline gives CDR1 KGHSH, CDR2 LQKENI. The CDR3 spans 15 residues. This CDR3 is CASSPNGPSYNEQFF. Written as DNA, the CDR3 is TGTGCCAGCTCACCAAACGGGCCCTCCTACAATGAGCAGTTCTTC. Looking up the rest from reference TRBV18 and TRBJ2-1 gives the full variable domain: NAGVMQNPRHLVRRRGQEARLRCSPMKGHSHVYWYRQLPEEGLKFMVYLQKENIIDESGMPKERFSAEFPKEGPSILRIQQVVRGDSAAYFCASSPNGPSYNEQFFGPGTRLTVL.

The gene calls are TRBV9 and TRBJ1-3, with no clear D. The V end lost 2 bases, the J end lost 4 bases, and 7 bases lay between the germline ends. This CDR3 contains 13 residues. Germline V lookup: CDR1 SGDLS, CDR2 YYNGEE. CDR3 loop: CASSVAGGNTIYF. The CDR3 DNA reads as TGTGCCAGCAGCGTCGCAGGCGGAAACACCATATATTTT.

This clonotype was seen many times. The chain couples TRBV10-3 to TRBJ2-3; 9 nucleotides line up with TRBD2. Germline V gene lookup returns CDR1 ENHRY and CDR2 SYGVKD. V shed 6 bases and J 2 bases; nucleotides not matched to a gene: 9. The CDR3 has 16 amino acids. The DNA for the CDR3 is TGTGCCATCAGCCAACCGACTAGCGGATACACAGATACGCAGTATTTT. It codes for CAISQPTSGYTDTQYF.